One sample yielded the 10 T cell receptor beta chains listed below, sequenced in a study of shared clonotypes between healthy human individuals. Assay: immunoSEQ multiplex PCR; the TCRdb copy retains only in-frame clones and omits some. The data contain approximately 480,000 clones, almost 80% of them seen just once; the ten biggest clones take up under 15%. Sequencing used PBMCs. The source is a woman between 40 and 55 years old in good health. Some clones in this sample may be carry-over from other donors' samples.

This clone was seen a handful of times. The DNA of the CDR3 is TGTGCCTGGAGTTCAGGGGGCCGGGAGACCCAGTACTTC. This sequence encodes CAWSSGGRETQYF. The chain joins TRBV30 to TRBJ2-5; 8 nucleotides align to TRBD1. This CDR3 spans 13 amino acids. V lost 2 bases to trimming and J lost 5 bases; unmatched junction nucleotides: 4. Germline V CDR1 and CDR2: GTSNPN, SVGIG (reference sequence). The full variable domain, rest sourced from reference TRBV30 and TRBJ2-5, is SQTIHQWPATLVQPVGSPLSLECTVEGTSNPNLYWYRQAAGRGLQLLFYSVGIGQISSEVPQNLSASRPQDRQFILSSKKLLLSDSGFYLCAWSSGGRETQYFGPGTRLLVL.

This chain joins TRBV11-2 and TRBJ1-4; D ambiguous. From germline, CDR1 is SGHAT and CDR2 FQNNGV. The V gene lost 8 bases and the J gene lost 2 bases, with 15 bases spanning the gap. CDR3 length: 15 amino acids. The CDR3 here is CASGVGLATNEKLFF. Here the CDR3 DNA reads TGTGCCAGCGGGGTAGGCCTGGCGACTAATGAAAAACTGTTTTTT.

As DNA, the CDR3 is TGCGCCAGCAGCTTGGAGGGACAGGGGGCCAGGGAGCAGTACTTC. Amino acid sequence: CASSLEGQGAREQYF. This rearrangement joins TRBV5-1 to TRBJ2-7, with 12 positions matching TRBD1. Germline CDR1 SGHRS, CDR2 YFSETQ. CDR3 length equals 15 residues. Germline trimming cut 0 bases from V and 7 bases from J; bases unmatched to any gene: 5.

This chain uses TRBV19 with TRBJ1-1; D is undetermined. The CDR3 contains 12 residues. The germline gives CDR1 LNHDA, CDR2 SQIVND (reference sequence). V lost 6 bases to trimming and J lost 2 bases, with 7 bases between them. Here the CDR3 reads CASSSINTEAFF. DNA for the CDR3: TGTGCCAGTAGCAGTATCAACACTGAAGCTTTCTTT.

The chain uses TRBV6-5 and TRBJ1-2; D remains ambiguous. This CDR3 comprises 15 residues. The ends were cut back, 6 bases at V and 2 bases at J, with 16 bases in the middle. The germline V gene has CDR1 MNHEY and CDR2 SVGAGI. CDR3 loop: CASRATSLGNYGYTF. Here the CDR3 DNA reads TGTGCCAGCAGAGCCACCAGTCTCGGAAACTATGGCTACACCTTC.

This clone was counted a few times. The V call is TRBV5-5, the J call TRBJ2-3, with D perhaps matching TRBD1 (6 bases). Per germline, CDR1 SGHKS and CDR2 YYEKEE (reference sequence). V was clipped by 0 bases and J by 2 bases, with 7 bases between them. CDR3 length equals 14 residues. The CDR3 region is CASSLDRATDTQYF. The DNA of the CDR3 is TGTGCCAGCAGCTTGGACAGGGCCACAGATACGCAGTATTTT. The full variable domain, rest sourced from reference TRBV5-5 and TRBJ2-3, is DAGVTQSPTHLIKTRGQQVTLRCSPISGHKSVSWYQQVLGQGPQFIFQYYEKEERGRGNFPDRFSARQFPNYSSELNVNALLLGDSALYLCASSLDRATDTQYFGPGTRLTVL.

V gene TRBV6-1 combines with J gene TRBJ2-7; TRBD1 might be the D (7 bases). This CDR3 has 15 residues. Deletions cut 4 bases from V and 3 bases from J, with 16 bases between. Per the germline V gene, CDR1 is MNHNS and CDR2 is SASEGT. The CDR3, as DNA: TGTGCCAGCAGTGCCCGACAGGGAGGTGGCTACGAGCAGTACTTC. It specifies CASSARQGGGYEQYF.

V gene TRBV4-3 combines with J gene TRBJ1-1; D ambiguous. From germline, CDR1 is LGHNA and CDR2 YSLEER. This CDR3 comprises 14 residues. Deletions cut 3 bases from V and 1 base from J, with 9 bases between. This CDR3 is CASSQRAQNTEAFF. The CDR3 DNA reads TGCGCCAGCAGCCAGAGGGCACAGAACACTGAAGCTTTCTTT.

V and J are TRBV19 and TRBJ1-2, with D hard to call. V lost 3 bases and J lost 8, with 16 bases in between. There are 14 residues in the CDR3. Germline CDR1 is LNHDA and CDR2 is SQIVND (reference sequence). The CDR3 DNA sequence: TGTGCCAGTAGTATGAGCAGGCCCTATCCAGGCTACACCTTC. It specifies CASSMSRPYPGYTF.

This clone was picked up many times. J is TRBJ1-5 and V is TRBV2, with 9 bases matching TRBD1. CDR3 length equals 14 residues. CDR1 is SNHLY and CDR2 is FYNNEI in the germline V gene. J gave up 4 bases and V 5 bases, and 3 bases lay outside the gene matches. CDR3 residues: CASSQDRGNQPQHF. The CDR3 DNA follows: TGTGCCAGCAGTCAAGACAGGGGGAATCAGCCCCAGCATTTT. Drawing the rest from reference TRBV2 and TRBJ1-5, the complete variable domain is EPEVTQTPSHQVTQMGQEVILRCVPISNHLYFYWYRQILGQKVEFLVSFYNNEISEKSEIFDDQFSVERPDGSNFTLKIRSTKLEDSAMYFCASSQDRGNQPQHFGDGTRLSIL.